This record looks at one T cell receptor beta chain sequence and its context. This CDR3 comprises 16 residues. Germline V gives CDR1 SGHAT, CDR2 FQNNGV. V shed 3 bases and J 0 bases; nucleotides not matched to a gene: 5. Per the original data handling: Using reference gene primer amplification, nucleated cell counts were estimated. Method: immunoSEQ multiplex PCR; TCRdb's copy keeps in-frame clones and lacks some. That table is the source of V, J and clone size, and D and trimming were worked out from the DNA. The repertoire consists of fewer than 350,000 clones, with 85% occurring once and the leading ten covering 1.5% to 2%. The data were taken from a study of blood T cell repertoires in COVID-19. Enrollees, 18 to 89 years old, lived in approximately 25 US areas. Grouping used clinical history reported by participants in a survey and questionnaire. Exposed volunteers were people who met a COVID-19 case within 2 weeks before study entry.

Input material: PBMCs or T cells enriched from blood (not recorded which). This sequence was found in a woman in her thirties who had been exposed to COVID-19. This chain connects TRBV11-2 to TRBJ2-1; 7 bases are a match to TRBD2. The CDR3 DNA is TGTGCCAGCAGCTTTGGGGGGGAGAGCTCCTACAATGAGCAGTTCTTC. It yields the protein CASSFGGESSYNEQFF. Supplemented by reference TRBV11-2 and TRBJ2-1, the full variable domain reads EAGVAQSPRYKIIEKRQSVAFWCNPISGHATLYWYQQILGQGPKLLIQFQNNGVVDDSQLPKDRFSAERLKGVDSTLKIQPAKLEDSAVYLCASSFGGESSYNEQFFGPGTRLTVL.